Following are 28 T cell receptor beta chains from one sample sequenced in a study of shared clonotypes between healthy human individuals. The table came from immunoSEQ multiplex PCR; TCRdb's copy has only in-frame clones and leaves some out. The data show more than 2,000,000 clones, over 85% seen once. The source material was naive CD4+ T cells sorted from blood. Subset meaning: CD45RA+ positively selected. All receptors come from a man between 18 and 29 years old in good health.

The chain combines TRBV5-1 with TRBJ2-3, with 8 nucleotides matching TRBD2. The CDR3 length is 16 residues. The germline gives CDR1 SGHRS, CDR2 YFSETQ. After removal of 5 bases from V and 4 bases from J, the junction contained 12 bases not matched to a gene. The CDR3 protein is CASRGVGLAGPDTQYF. CDR3 DNA sequence: TGCGCCAGCAGGGGGGTCGGGCTAGCGGGCCCAGATACGCAGTATTTT.

This clone turned up a few times. This chain joins TRBV19 and TRBJ1-2, with TRBD1 as a possible D gene (5 bases). Trimming removed 7 bases from V and 6 bases from J, with 21 bases in between. Germline V CDR1 and CDR2: LNHDA, SQIVND (reference sequence). The CDR3 totals 15 residues. In nucleotides, the CDR3 is TGTGCCAGTACCCACCCTCGGGCGGGGCGAAATGGCTACACCTTC. This translates into CASTHPRAGRNGYTF. Full variable domain (remainder filled in from reference TRBV19 and TRBJ1-2): DGGITQSPKYLFRKEGQNVTLSCEQNLNHDAMYWYRQDPGQGLRLIYYSQIVNDFQKGDIAEGYSVSREKKESFPLTVTSAQKNPTAFYLCASTHPRAGRNGYTFGSGTRLTVV.

The V gene is TRBV14, the J gene TRBJ2-7; weak D call: TRBD2 (7 bases). The V gene's germline CDR1 is SGHDN and CDR2 FVKESK. V lost 1 base, J lost 2 bases, and 9 bases lay in between. There are 14 residues in the CDR3. The CDR3: CASSQGGGAYEQYF. CDR3 bases: TGTGCCAGCAGCCAAGGAGGGGGGGCCTACGAGCAGTACTTC.

V gene TRBV7-3 combines with J gene TRBJ2-1; D remains unclear. CDR3 size: 14 residues. Per the germline V gene, CDR1 is SGHTA and CDR2 is FQGTGA. Trimming left V 2 bases short and J 5 bases short, with 10 bases between. For the CDR3, the DNA is TGTGCCAGCAGCTTACGGCCCTCGAACAATGAGCAGTTCTTC. Translated, it gives CASSLRPSNNEQFF.

The rearrangement joins TRBV18 to TRBJ1-3, with TRBD1 identical over 7 bases. Germline V CDR1 and CDR2: KGHSH, LQKENI. This CDR3 is built from 18 residues. V lost 2 bases to trimming and J lost 0 bases; unmatched junction nucleotides: 10. CDR3 loop: CASSPAPTGQSSGNTIYF. The CDR3 DNA follows: TGTGCCAGCTCACCAGCTCCAACGGGACAGAGCTCTGGAAACACCATATATTTT.

CDR3 bases: TGTGCCAGCAGTTACTCGGGACTAGAACCTTATACGCAGTATTTT. Its translation: CASSYSGLEPYTQYF. The chain joins TRBV6-5 to TRBJ2-3; 8 bases map to TRBD2. Germline CDR1 MNHEY, CDR2 SVGAGI. The CDR3 consists of 15 residues. The J segment lost 7 bases and the V segment lost 0 bases, leaving 6 bases of the junction unmatched.

The chain has TRBV19 and TRBJ2-2, with D perhaps being TRBD1 or TRBD2 (7 bases each). CDR1 is LNHDA, CDR2 SQIVND, per germline (reference sequence). Trimming took 6 bases from V and 5 from J, leaving 16 bases between them. The CDR3 runs 15 residues. The CDR3 spells CASRSTGRGTGELFF. The CDR3 nucleotides read TGTGCCAGTAGATCGACAGGGAGGGGGACCGGGGAGCTGTTTTTT.

The chain links TRBV7-2 to TRBJ1-2; 8 bases agree with TRBD1. V gave up 5 bases and J gave up 6 bases; unmatched junction bases: 5. The V gene's germline CDR1 is SGHTA and CDR2 FQGNSA. The CDR3 length is 13 residues. CDR3 residues: CASSPDRDHGYTF. The CDR3 DNA reads as TGTGCCAGCAGCCCGGACAGGGATCATGGCTACACCTTC.

This chain connects TRBV5-1 to TRBJ2-5; D gene ambiguous. The germline V gene encodes CDR1 SGHRS and CDR2 YFSETQ. V was cut by 0 bases and J by 5 bases, with 11 bases left in between. This CDR3 region has 14 residues. The CDR3 nucleotides are TGCGCCAGCAGCTTGGTAATCTCGTTGGAGACCCAGTACTTC. Translation gives CASSLVISLETQYF.

This chain connects TRBV5-4 to TRBJ2-5, with a possible D match to TRBD2 (6 bases). The CDR3 is made up of 14 amino acids. V lost 3 bases, J lost 5 bases, and 14 bases lay in between. The V gene's germline CDR1 is SGHNT and CDR2 YYREEE (reference sequence). This CDR3 is CASSYSPGGETQYF. The CDR3 bases are TGTGCCAGCAGCTACAGCCCTGGGGGGGAGACCCAGTACTTC. Based on the CDR3 plus reference TRBV5-4 and TRBJ2-5, the full variable domain is ETGVTQSPTHLIKTRGQQVTLRCSSQSGHNTVSWYQQALGQGPQFIFQYYREEENGRGNFPPRFSGLQFPNYSSELNVNALELDDSALYLCASSYSPGGETQYFGPGTRLLVL.

The V and J genes are TRBV19 and TRBJ1-2, with D unresolved. Germline-derived CDR1 and CDR2 are LNHDA and SQIVND (reference sequence). CDR3 length: 12 amino acids. V lost 6 bases, J lost 0 bases, and 5 bases lay in between. Here the CDR3 DNA reads TGTGCCAGTAGCTTTCCTAACTATGGCTACACCTTC. Amino acids: CASSFPNYGYTF.

The chain has TRBV5-6 and TRBJ2-3; tentatively, D is TRBD1 or TRBD2 (6 bases each). The germline V and J ends were trimmed by 5 bases and 5 bases, with 18 bases remaining between them. The germline V gene encodes CDR1 SGHDT and CDR2 YYEEEE. This CDR3 contains 15 residues. The CDR3, as DNA: TGTGCCAGCAGGATATACAGGGCGGGGAAAGATACGCAGTATTTT. Its translation is CASRIYRAGKDTQYF.

This chain connects TRBV29-1 to TRBJ1-1; D uncertain. Deletions cut 4 bases from V and 2 bases from J, with 11 bases between. The germline V gene encodes CDR1 SQVTM and CDR2 ANQGSEA. This CDR3 has 13 amino acids. The CDR3 sequence: CSVGPLLNTEAFF. CDR3 nucleotide sequence: TGCAGCGTTGGCCCTTTATTAAACACTGAAGCTTTCTTT. Full variable domain (rest looked up from reference TRBV29-1 and TRBJ1-1): SAVISQKPSRDICQRGTSLTIQCQVDSQVTMMFWYRQQPGQSLTLIATANQGSEATYESGFVIDKFPISRPNLTFSTLTVSNMSPEDSSIYLCSVGPLLNTEAFFGQGTRLTVV.

The genes are TRBV5-4 and TRBJ2-7; TRBD1 is a possible D gene (6 bases). The CDR3 runs 14 residues. V dropped 5 bases and J dropped 1 base, with 13 bases sitting between them. Germline-derived CDR1 and CDR2 are SGHNT and YYREEE (reference sequence). CDR3 in amino acids: CASRQGSESYEQYF. Here the CDR3 DNA reads TGTGCCAGCAGGCAGGGGTCAGAATCCTACGAGCAGTACTTC.

The chain uses TRBV4-1 and TRBJ1-5; 7 nucleotides align to TRBD1. The CDR3 runs to 16 residues. CDR1 MGHRA and CDR2 YSYEKL come from the germline V gene. V shed 0 bases and J 2 bases; nucleotides not matched to a gene: 4. In DNA, the CDR3 is TGCGCCAGCAGCCAAGAAGGGACAGAGCGCAATCAGCCCCAGCATTTT. Its protein is CASSQEGTERNQPQHF.

Remarks on this clone: In the same sample, other DNA sequences code for this CDR3. V gene TRBV18 combines with J gene TRBJ2-3; D is unclear. Germline lookup yields CDR1 KGHSH and CDR2 LQKENI. This CDR3 is built from 13 residues. Trimming took off 4 bases at V and 0 bases at J, with 5 bases between the two ends. CDR3 protein: CASSLDSTDTQYF. Here the CDR3 DNA reads TGTGCCAGCTCACTAGACAGCACAGATACGCAGTATTTT.

The table lists this clone with a count of one. The CDR3 bases are TGTGCCAGCAGTTCAATGGGGCCCACCGGGGAGCTGTTTTTT. It is translated as CASSSMGPTGELFF. The chain carries TRBV6-5 and TRBJ2-2, with D tentatively TRBD1 (5 bases). V was pared by 4 bases and J by 4 bases, with 10 bases between. This CDR3 region has 14 residues. The germline V gene has CDR1 MNHEY and CDR2 SVGAGI.

This chain uses TRBV5-1 with TRBJ2-7, with TRBD1 matching over 9 bases. CDR1 is SGHRS and CDR2 is YFSETQ in the germline V gene. The junction had 9 bases not matched to a gene; V was cut back by 5 bases and J by 6 bases. The CDR3 covers 14 residues. The CDR3 DNA reads as TGCGCCAGCAGGTCCGGGACAGGGTCTTCCGAGCAGTACTTC. It yields the protein CASRSGTGSSEQYF.

The chain joins TRBV21-1 to TRBJ1-1; the table gives TRBD1 as D, unverified against the DNA. TRBV21-1 is recorded as a pseudogene. The CDR3 spans 22 residues. The CDR3 region is CASEKNNGRQGARSLMNTEAFF. In DNA, the CDR3 is TGTGCCAGCGAAAAAAACAATGGGAGACAGGGGGCTAGATCTTTAATGAACACTGAAGCTTTCTTT.

With respect to this clone: This sample includes further DNA sequences coding for the same CDR3. This chain connects TRBV7-2 to TRBJ2-3; D remains unclear. V gave up 1 base and J gave up 3 bases, with 2 bases separating them. Germline V gene data show CDR1 as SGHTA and CDR2 as FQGNSA. The CDR3 is made up of 12 amino acids. The CDR3 sequence is CASSLGTDTQYF. DNA for the CDR3: TGTGCCAGCAGCTTAGGGACAGATACGCAGTATTTT.

The chain links TRBV6-1 to TRBJ2-7, with no clear D. Trimming stripped 2 bases from V and 6 bases from J, with 5 bases between. The CDR3 sequence is 11 residues long. Looked up from germline, CDR1 is MNHNS and CDR2 is SASEGT. This CDR3 reads CASSELAEQYF. As DNA, the CDR3 is TGTGCCAGCAGTGAACTGGCCGAGCAGTACTTC.

This clone occurred once. J is TRBJ2-5 and V is TRBV6-1; TRBD2 is a possible D gene (7 bases). Germline-derived CDR1 and CDR2 are MNHNS and SASEGT. The V end lost 8 bases, the J end lost 5 bases, and 12 bases lay between the germline ends. The CDR3 runs to 12 residues. The CDR3 nucleotides read TGTGCCAGCCTAGGGGGAGGGGAGACCCAGTACTTC. Its protein is CASLGGGETQYF.

The chain recombines TRBV7-2 with TRBJ2-5; perhaps TRBD2 as D (5 bases). The CDR3 contains 15 residues. Between the trimmed V and J ends, which lost 2 bases and 5 bases, there was a span of 15 bases. CDR1 SGHTA and CDR2 FQGNSA come from the germline V gene. The CDR3 loop is CASSLTGKGGETQYF. DNA of the CDR3: TGTGCCAGCAGCTTAACCGGGAAGGGTGGGGAGACCCAGTACTTC.

This chain joins TRBV4-2 and TRBJ2-7; 10 bases agree with TRBD1. Losses at the gene ends were 1 base for V and 2 bases for J; bases not matched to a gene: 5. Germline CDR1 reads LGHNA; CDR2 reads YNFKEQ. The CDR3 runs 16 residues. The CDR3 DNA is TGTGCCAGCAGCCAAGCCTCGGGACAGGGGACCTACGAGCAGTACTTC. This codes for CASSQASGQGTYEQYF.

This clone has just one count. Other nucleotide sequences in the sample specify the same CDR3. This chain links TRBV6-1 with TRBJ1-1, with 8 bases identical to TRBD1. With 6 bases clipped from V and 4 bases from J, the junction kept 7 bases outside the gene matches. From germline, CDR1 is MNHNS and CDR2 SASEGT. The CDR3 length is 14 residues. This chain's CDR3 is CASSADRGGTEAFF. The CDR3 nucleotides are TGTGCCAGCAGCGCCGACAGGGGAGGCACTGAAGCTTTCTTT.

This sequence joins TRBV19 and TRBJ1-2; D gene ambiguous. The CDR3 covers 15 residues. The ends were cut back, 7 bases at V and 2 bases at J, with 17 bases in the middle. Germline CDR1 and CDR2: LNHDA and SQIVND (reference sequence). In DNA, the CDR3 is TGTGCCAGTACCTTGGACGGAGGCAAGAACTATGGCTACACCTTC. Its protein product is CASTLDGGKNYGYTF.

The J gene is TRBJ2-1, the V gene TRBV6-1; 7 bases line up with TRBD2. The CDR3 loop spans 15 amino acids. CDR1 and CDR2 (germline): MNHNS, SASEGT. V dropped 2 bases and J dropped 7; count of bases not matched to a gene: 8. This CDR3 reads CASSEYGLGGNEQFF. CDR3 DNA: TGTGCCAGCAGTGAATATGGTTTGGGGGGGAATGAGCAGTTCTTC.

The chain employs TRBV4-3 and TRBJ2-1; the D call may be TRBD1 or TRBD2 (5 bases each). This CDR3 is 14 amino acids long. Trimming took off 4 bases at V and 5 bases at J, with 12 bases between the two ends. Germline CDR1 LGHNA, CDR2 YSLEER. The CDR3 here is CASSRFGGDNEQFF. In DNA form, the CDR3 reads TGCGCCAGCAGCCGGTTTGGGGGAGACAATGAGCAGTTCTTC.